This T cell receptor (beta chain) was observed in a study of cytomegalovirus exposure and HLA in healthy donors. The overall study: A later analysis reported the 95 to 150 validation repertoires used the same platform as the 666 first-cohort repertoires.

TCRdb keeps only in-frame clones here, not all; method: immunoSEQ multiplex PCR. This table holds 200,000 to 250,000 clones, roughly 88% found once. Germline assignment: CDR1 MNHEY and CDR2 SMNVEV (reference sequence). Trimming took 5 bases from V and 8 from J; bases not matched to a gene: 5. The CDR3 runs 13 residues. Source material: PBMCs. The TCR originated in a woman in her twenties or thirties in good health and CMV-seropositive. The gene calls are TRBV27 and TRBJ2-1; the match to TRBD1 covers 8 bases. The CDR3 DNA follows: TGTGCCAGCAGTCCCGGACAGGGCTATGAGCAGTTCTTC. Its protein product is CASSPGQGYEQFF.